Below, one TCR beta chain is given with its context. Produced via immunoSEQ multiplex PCR; TCRdb's table is partial and in-frame only. The sample carries more than 120,000 clones, approximately 89% recorded once. These data come from a study of blood T cell repertoires in COVID-19. This clonotype was sampled from a human donor in a cohort sampled during active COVID-19. Sequenced input: peripheral blood.

The CDR3 loop reads CATSRGAGEGGNQPQHF. The CDR3 nucleotides are TGTGCCACCAGCAGAGGGGCGGGGGAGGGTGGCAATCAGCCCCAGCATTTT. The rearrangement links TRBV15 to TRBJ1-5, with D tentatively TRBD1 (5 bases). CDR1 and CDR2 (germline): LNHNV, YYDKDF (reference sequence). The V end was cut by 1 base, the J end by 2 bases, with 15 bases between. This CDR3 is 17 amino acids long.